This T cell receptor beta chain was recovered during a study of beta chain features in type 1 diabetes. Findings of the study overall: Moderate yet significant TCRB CDR3 shortening was seen in Type 1 diabetes patients in all four CD4+ subsets. Naive, central memory and Treg TCRB repertoires seemed to resemble each other more closely in patients than they did in healthy donors.

In this sample, this clone turned up a few times. Its antigen is still unknown. There was one heparinised blood draw per donor, averaging roughly 100 mL. Of the isolated RNA, all was reverse transcribed, and so the sequenced material was expressed TCRB transcripts. Sequencing used immunoSEQ multiplex PCR; TCRdb keeps in-frame clones, though not all of them. The sample records 95,000 to 150,000 clones, roughly 15% being singletons. The CDR3 runs to 15 residues. Looked up from germline, CDR1 is SGHTA and CDR2 is FQGNSA. V shed 1 base and J shed 5 bases, with 9 bases lying between them. The chain employs TRBV7-2 and TRBJ1-6; D might be TRBD1 (6 bases). This clonotype was obtained from a man aged 25-45 years with type 1 diabetes. The sample consisted of central memory CD4+ T cells from blood. CDR3 protein: CASSLGRTDNSPLHF. The CDR3 bases are TGTGCCAGCAGCTTAGGCCGGACAGATAATTCACCCCTCCACTTT.